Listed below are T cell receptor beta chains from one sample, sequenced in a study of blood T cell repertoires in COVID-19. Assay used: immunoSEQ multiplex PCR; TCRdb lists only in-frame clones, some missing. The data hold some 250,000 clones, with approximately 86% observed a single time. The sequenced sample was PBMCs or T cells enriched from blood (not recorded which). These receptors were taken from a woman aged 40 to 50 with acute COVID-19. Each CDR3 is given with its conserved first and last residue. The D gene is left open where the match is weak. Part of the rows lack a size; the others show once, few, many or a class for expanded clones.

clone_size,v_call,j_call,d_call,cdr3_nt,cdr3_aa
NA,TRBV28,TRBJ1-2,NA,TGTGCCAGCGGTTGGGGGCAGGGCGATGGCTACACCTTC,CASGWGQGDGYTF
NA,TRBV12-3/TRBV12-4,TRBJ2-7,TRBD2,TGTGCCAGCAGGGTAGCGGGGGGCTACGAGCAGTACTTC,CASRVAGGYEQYF
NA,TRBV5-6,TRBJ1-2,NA,TGTGCCAGCAGCTTGGGGGGCGGACCCTATGGCTACACCTTC,CASSLGGGPYGYTF
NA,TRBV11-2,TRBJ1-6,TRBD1,TGTGCCAGCAGCTCGGGACAGTCAAATTCACCCCTCCACTTT,CASSSGQSNSPLHF
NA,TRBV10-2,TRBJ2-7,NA,TGCGCCAGCACGGGGGGCCTTTCCTACGAGCAGTACTTC,CASTGGLSYEQYF
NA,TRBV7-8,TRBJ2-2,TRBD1,TGTGCCAGCAGCAGAACCACCACCGGGACAGGGTTAGGGGAGCTGTTTTTT,CASSRTTTGTGLGELFF
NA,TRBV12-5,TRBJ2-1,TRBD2,TGTGCTAGTGGCCCCAGACTAGCGGGAGTGATAAATGAGCAGTTCTTC,CASGPRLAGVINEQFF
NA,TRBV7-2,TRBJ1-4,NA,TGTGCCAGCAGCTTAGTGCGAGCAGGAGGTGAAAAACTGTTTTTT,CASSLVRAGGEKLFF
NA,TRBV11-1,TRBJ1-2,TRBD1,TGTGCCAGCACCCCTCGCCCGGGACAGCCTAACTATGGCTACACCTTC,CASTPRPGQPNYGYTF
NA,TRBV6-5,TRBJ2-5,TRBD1,TGTGCCAGCAGCATGCCAGGGGGCGCGGAGACCCAGTACTTC,CASSMPGGAETQYF
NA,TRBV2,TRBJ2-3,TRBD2,TGTGCCAGCAGGTCCACTAGCGGGAGCACAGATACGCAGTATTTT,CASRSTSGSTDTQYF
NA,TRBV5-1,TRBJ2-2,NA,TGCGCCAGCAGCTTGGGTCCTAGCGCCAGTGACACCGGGGAGCTGTTTTTT,CASSLGPSASDTGELFF
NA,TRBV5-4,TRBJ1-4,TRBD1,TGTGCCAGCAGCTCGGGGGGGACAGCAGAAAAACTGTTTTTT,CASSSGGTAEKLFF
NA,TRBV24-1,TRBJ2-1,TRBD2,TGTGCCACCAGTGATTTTGGGACTAGCGGTTACAATGAGCAGTTCTTC,CATSDFGTSGYNEQFF
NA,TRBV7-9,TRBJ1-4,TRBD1,TGTGCCAGCAGCGCCTCCGGGACAGGGGACGAAAAACTGTTTTTT,CASSASGTGDEKLFF
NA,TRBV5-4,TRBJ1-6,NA,TGTGCCAGCAGCTTGCTTCAGGGCAGGGTTAATTCACCCCTCCACTTT,CASSLLQGRVNSPLHF
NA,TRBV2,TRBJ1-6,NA,TGTGCCAGCAGTGTCAGGGGCGACTCCTATAATTCACCCCTCCACTTT,CASSVRGDSYNSPLHF
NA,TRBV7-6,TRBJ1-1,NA,TGTGCCAGCAGCTTAGGAGCAGGACACAACACTGAAGCTTTCTTT,CASSLGAGHNTEAFF
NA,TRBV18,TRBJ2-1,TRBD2,TGTGCCAGCTCACCAAAAGGGACTAGCGGGAAGACCTACAATGAGCAGTTCTTC,CASSPKGTSGKTYNEQFF
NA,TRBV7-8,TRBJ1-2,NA,TGTGCCAGCAGCTTAGCGCTGGGGGCGGACTATGGCTACACCTTC,CASSLALGADYGYTF
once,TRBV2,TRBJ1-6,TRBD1,TGTGCCAGCAGTGAGGGACAGGGCTATAATTCACCCCTCCACTTT,CASSEGQGYNSPLHF
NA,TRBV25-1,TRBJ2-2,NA,TGTGCCAGCAGTGAAACTCTAGGTTACACCGGGGAGCTGTTTTTT,CASSETLGYTGELFF
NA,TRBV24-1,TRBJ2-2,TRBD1,TGTGCCACCAGTGATTTGGTAGGGGGCCGTGGCGGGGAGCTGTTTTTT,CATSDLVGGRGGELFF
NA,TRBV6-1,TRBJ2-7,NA,TGTGCCAGCAGACTACAAGACCGGGACTACGAGCAGTACTTC,CASRLQDRDYEQYF
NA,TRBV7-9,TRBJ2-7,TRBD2,TGTGCCAGCAGAGCGACTAGCGGGATCTCCTACGAGCAGTACTTC,CASRATSGISYEQYF
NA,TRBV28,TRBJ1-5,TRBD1,TGTGCCAGCAGACCAGACAGGGGGCGTGAGCCCCAGCATTTT,CASRPDRGREPQHF
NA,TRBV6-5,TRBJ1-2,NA,TGTGCCAGCAGTTACTCGGTGGCAGGGACTAACTATGGCTACACCTTC,CASSYSVAGTNYGYTF
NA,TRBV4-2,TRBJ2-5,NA,TGTGCCAGCAGCCAAGATCCCGGGGGGCGAGAGACCCAGTACTTC,CASSQDPGGRETQYF
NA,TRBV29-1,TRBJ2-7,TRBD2,TGCAGCGTTGGTCCCCGGGAGGGCCCCTACGAGCAGTACTTC,CSVGPREGPYEQYF
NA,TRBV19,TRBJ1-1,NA,TGTGCCAGTAGTATAGATTTCAATCCGGACATCACTGAAGCTTTCTTT,CASSIDFNPDITEAFF
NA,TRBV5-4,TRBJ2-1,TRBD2,TGTGCCAGCAGCTCTAATAGCGGGAACTCCTACAATGAGCAGTTCTTC,CASSSNSGNSYNEQFF
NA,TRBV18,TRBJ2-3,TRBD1,TGTGCCAGCTCACCATTCAGGACAGGGAGCACAGATACGCAGTATTTT,CASSPFRTGSTDTQYF
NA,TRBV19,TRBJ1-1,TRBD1,TGTGCCAGTAGTTCGATTTCAGGGGGTATATTAGCTGAAGCTTTCTTT,CASSSISGGILAEAFF
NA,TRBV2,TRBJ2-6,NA,TGTGCCAGCAGATCGGGATCTGGGGCCAACGTCCTGACTTTC,CASRSGSGANVLTF
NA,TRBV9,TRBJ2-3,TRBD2,TGTGCCAGCAGCCTGGGACTAGCGGACTCTAGCACAGATACGCAGTATTTT,CASSLGLADSSTDTQYF
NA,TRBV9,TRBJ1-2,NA,TGTGCCAGCAGCGTAGAGATGGGGGGGTATGGCTACACCTTC,CASSVEMGGYGYTF
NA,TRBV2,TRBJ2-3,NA,TGTGCCAGCAGTGAGTCTGACTACGCCACAGATACGCAGTATTTT,CASSESDYATDTQYF
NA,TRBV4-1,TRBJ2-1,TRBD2,TGCGCCAGCAGCCAAGGCCCCCGCGGGAGGGCCAATGAGCAGTTCTTC,CASSQGPRGRANEQFF
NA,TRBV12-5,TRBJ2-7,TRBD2,TGTGCTAGTGGTTTGACGCCGGGACTAGCGGGGCCGCCCTACGAGCAGTACTTC,CASGLTPGLAGPPYEQYF
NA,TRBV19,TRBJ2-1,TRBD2,TGTGCCAGTAGTTTGAGCGGGGGGAGCTCCTACAATGAGCAGTTCTTC,CASSLSGGSSYNEQFF
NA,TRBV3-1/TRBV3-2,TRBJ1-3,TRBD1,TGTGCCAGCAGCCAAAACACAGGGGCTGGAAACACCATATATTTT,CASSQNTGAGNTIYF
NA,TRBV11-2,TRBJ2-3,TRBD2,TGTGCCAGCAGCTTTCTAGCGGGAGGGCCGGCAAATCCTACTGGGCAGTATTTT,CASSFLAGGPANPTGQYF
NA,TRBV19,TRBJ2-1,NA,TGTGCCAGTAGTATATTGGGACTGGAAGGTCGTGAGCAGTTCTTC,CASSILGLEGREQFF
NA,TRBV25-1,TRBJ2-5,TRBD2,TGTGCCAGCAGTGATAGGGGCGGGAGGGGAGAGACCCAGTACTTC,CASSDRGGRGETQYF
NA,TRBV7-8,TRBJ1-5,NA,TGTGCCAGCAGCTTAGCGTCCGGGATGGTTTATAGCAATCAGCCCCAGCATTTT,CASSLASGMVYSNQPQHF
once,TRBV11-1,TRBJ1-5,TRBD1,TGTGCCAGCAGCACCTCGACAGGGGTCAATCAGCCCCAGCATTTT,CASSTSTGVNQPQHF
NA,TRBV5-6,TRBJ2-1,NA,TGTGCCAGCAGCTACCGGGAAAACGGTGAGCAGTTCTTC,CASSYRENGEQFF
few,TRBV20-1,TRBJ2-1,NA,TGCAGTGCTAGTGAGGGTAGTTGGACTACAGACAATGAGCAGTTCTTC,CSASEGSWTTDNEQFF
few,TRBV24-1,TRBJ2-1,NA,TGTGCCACCAGTGATTTGCGTCTAGCGAGGAATGAGCAGTTCTTC,CATSDLRLARNEQFF
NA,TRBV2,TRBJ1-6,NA,TGTGCCAGCAGTGCCGAAGGGGTGAGCGCCTATAATTCACCCCTCCACTTT,CASSAEGVSAYNSPLHF
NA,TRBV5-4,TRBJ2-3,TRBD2,TGTGCCAGCAGCTTGGGCCTAGCGGGAGACACAGATACGCAGTATTTT,CASSLGLAGDTDTQYF
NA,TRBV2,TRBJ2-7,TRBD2,TGTGCCAGCAAAGGGACTAGCGGATCCTACGAGCAGTACTTC,CASKGTSGSYEQYF
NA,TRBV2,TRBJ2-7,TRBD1,TGTGCCAGCAGCTACACCGGGACAGAGATCTACGAGCAGTACTTC,CASSYTGTEIYEQYF
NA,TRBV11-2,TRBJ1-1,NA,TGTGCCAGCAGCCCAAGACAGAACACTGAAGCTTTCTTT,CASSPRQNTEAFF
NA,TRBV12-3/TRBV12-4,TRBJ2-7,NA,TGTGCCAGCAGTTTAGGGCACGAGCAGTACTTC,CASSLGHEQYF